What follows are 10 T cell receptor beta chains derived from one specimen sequenced in a study of blood T cell repertoires in COVID-19 (TCRdb year 2020). Library method: the immunoSEQ multiplex PCR assay. TCRdb took this table from immuneACCESS and kept in-frame rearrangements with V and J called. Such tables lack part of the clones; where checked against another copy, unresolved V genes explain under half of the gap, and the rest is unexplained. Present in this sample are fewer than 250,000 clones, 83% of which were seen just once. The ten largest clones represent 7.4% of the sample. Material: peripheral blood. The source is a woman aged 45-59 years with acute or convalescent COVID-19.

The V call is TRBV6-5, the J call TRBJ1-5; TRBD1 matches at 9 bases. This CDR3 is built from 15 residues. Germline CDR1 is MNHEY and CDR2 is SVGAGI. V shed 8 bases and J 6 bases; nucleotides not matched to a gene: 11. The CDR3 is CASRGLGQGGQPQHF. DNA for the CDR3: TGTGCCAGCCGAGGGTTGGGACAGGGTGGTCAGCCCCAGCATTTT.

This clone was detected only once. CDR3 in amino acids: CAWSAPLRTGAKLFF. In DNA, the CDR3 is TGTGCCTGGAGTGCTCCCCTCCGGACAGGGGCAAAACTGTTTTTT. The rearrangement uses TRBV30 and TRBJ1-4, with 9 bases lining up with TRBD1. Germline-derived CDR1 and CDR2 are GTSNPN and SVGIG (reference sequence). The CDR3 sequence is 15 residues long. The junction had 10 bases not matched to a gene; V was cut back by 1 base and J by 10 bases.

This rearrangement joins TRBV4-1 to TRBJ1-4, with D maybe TRBD1 (5 bases). V lost 1 base, J lost 8 bases, and 14 bases lay in between. This CDR3 has 15 amino acids. Germline-derived CDR1 and CDR2 are MGHRA and YSYEKL. CDR3 amino acids: CASSQVLQGSEKLFF. CDR3 bases: TGCGCCAGCAGCCAAGTTCTCCAGGGCAGCGAAAAACTGTTTTTT.

CDR3 in amino acids: CASSRDSYEQYF. The CDR3 bases are TGTGCCAGCAGCCGGGACAGCTACGAGCAGTACTTC. The chain employs TRBV12-1 and TRBJ2-7; the DNA was not used to check the table's D call, TRBD1. TRBV12-1 is tagged as a pseudogene. The CDR3 extends over 12 amino acids.

This sequence joins TRBV14 and TRBJ1-2; no clear D gene. This CDR3 is built from 14 residues. Trimming took 0 bases from V and 6 from J, leaving 11 bases between them. Germline V CDR1 and CDR2: SGHDN, FVKESK. Written as DNA, the CDR3 is TGTGCCAGCAGCCAAGATGTTAATACGGATGGCTACACCTTC. Translating it yields CASSQDVNTDGYTF.

The chain is built from TRBV2 and TRBJ2-5; 9 positions agree with TRBD1. The CDR3 has 14 amino acids. Germline V gene data show CDR1 as SNHLY and CDR2 as FYNNEI. The junction had 6 bases not matched to a gene; V was cut back by 5 bases and J by 5 bases. CDR3 amino acids: CASSRDRAVETQYF. Here the CDR3 DNA reads TGTGCCAGCAGTCGGGACAGGGCCGTCGAGACCCAGTACTTC.

This sequence joins TRBV6-1 and TRBJ1-4; the D is unclear. The CDR3 spans 15 residues. CDR1 is MNHNS and CDR2 is SASEGT in the germline V gene. With 0 bases removed from V and 0 bases from J, the gap between germline ends came to 5 bases. The CDR3 reads CASSEAPTTNEKLFF. The CDR3 DNA is TGTGCCAGCAGTGAAGCCCCTACAACTAATGAAAAACTGTTTTTT.

The chain links TRBV3-1 (or the pseudogene TRBV3-2) to TRBJ1-2; D remains unclear. Germline CDR1 reads LGHDT; CDR2 reads YNNKEL (reference sequence). This CDR3 spans 13 amino acids. The ends were cut back, 0 bases at V and 8 bases at J, with 10 bases in the middle. CDR3: CASSQEPRSGYTF. The CDR3 nucleotides read TGTGCCAGCAGCCAAGAGCCGAGGAGCGGCTACACCTTC.

The chain recombines TRBV2 with TRBJ2-1; 16 bases line up with TRBD2. The CDR3 contains 15 residues. With 7 bases clipped from V and 9 bases from J, the junction kept 6 bases outside the gene matches. The germline gives CDR1 SNHLY, CDR2 FYNNEI. CDR3 sequence (DNA): TGTGCCAGCAAAGGGACTAGCGGGGGGGTCACTGAGCAGTTCTTC. Translation gives CASKGTSGGVTEQFF.

Comment on this clone: This specimen includes other DNA sequences encoding the same CDR3. The chain recombines TRBV19 with TRBJ1-5, with unresolved D. V lost 1 base to trimming and J lost 7 bases, with 8 bases between them. The CDR3 totals 13 residues. The germline V gene encodes CDR1 LNHDA and CDR2 SQIVND (reference sequence). CDR3 in DNA: TGTGCCAGTAGTATAGGAGGCGGCCAGCCCCAGCATTTT. Its protein product is CASSIGGGQPQHF.